Presented here are 15 T cell receptor beta chains from one specimen sequenced in a study of T cell responses to AZD1222 COVID-19 vaccine. Sequencing was performed with immunoSEQ multiplex PCR; in TCRdb, only in-frame clones are kept and a portion is missing. The sample has 180,000 or so clones, roughly 88% seen once. The material was peripheral blood, obtained on day 0 of AZD1222 vaccination. All receptors come from an adult in good health.

CDR3 DNA sequence: TGTGCCAGCAGTCCCGGGACCCGAGACTACGAGCAGTACTTC. Translation gives CASSPGTRDYEQYF. The genes are TRBV27 and TRBJ2-7; D possibly uses TRBD1 or TRBD2 (5 bases each). Deletions cut 5 bases from V and 3 bases from J, with 14 bases between. This CDR3 is built from 14 residues. CDR1 and CDR2 (germline): MNHEY, SMNVEV (reference sequence).

The rearrangement joins TRBV11-2 to TRBJ2-2; no firm D call. The CDR3 is 11 residues long. Trimming stripped 7 bases from V and 6 bases from J, with 6 bases between. Germline CDR1 reads SGHAT; CDR2 reads FQNNGV. The CDR3 region is CASTLPGELFF. The CDR3, as DNA: TGTGCCAGCACACTCCCCGGGGAGCTGTTTTTT.

CDR3 coding DNA: TGTGCCAGCAGCTTCCGGGCTAGAGAGACCCAGTACTTC. Its translation: CASSFRARETQYF. The genes are TRBV11-1 and TRBJ2-5, with D unclear. The CDR3 spans 13 residues. Germline CDR1 and CDR2: SGHAT and FQDESV (reference sequence). The V end lost 3 bases, the J end lost 4 bases, and 9 bases lay between the germline ends.

This chain joins TRBV11-2 and TRBJ2-2, with 7 bases lining up with TRBD1. After removal of 0 bases from V and 0 bases from J, the junction contained 4 bases not matched to a gene. The CDR3 is 17 amino acids. Germline loops: CDR1 SGHAT, CDR2 FQNNGV. The CDR3: CASSLDPQGTNTGELFF. In DNA form, the CDR3 reads TGTGCCAGCAGCTTAGATCCACAGGGGACGAACACCGGGGAGCTGTTTTTT.

The rearrangement joins TRBV29-1 to TRBJ1-3, with TRBD1 matching over 7 bases. Germline trimming cut 7 bases from V and 4 bases from J; bases unmatched to any gene: 4. Germline V gives CDR1 SQVTM, CDR2 ANQGSEA. This CDR3 contains 12 residues. CDR3 sequence reads: CSAWGQGNTIYF. CDR3 bases: TGCAGCGCCTGGGGACAGGGAAACACCATATATTTT. The entire variable domain, with the rest obtained from reference TRBV29-1 and TRBJ1-3, is as follows: SAVISQKPSRDICQRGTSLTIQCQVDSQVTMMFWYRQQPGQSLTLIATANQGSEATYESGFVIDKFPISRPNLTFSTLTVSNMSPEDSSIYLCSAWGQGNTIYFGEGSWLTVV.

The chain is built from TRBV28 and TRBJ2-5; tentatively, D is TRBD1 (5 bases). The V gene's germline CDR1 is MDHEN and CDR2 SYDVKM. Trimming took 5 bases from V and 2 from J, leaving 9 bases between them. The CDR3 has 13 residues. The chain's CDR3 is CASSKGWQETQYF. In DNA form, the CDR3 reads TGTGCCAGCAGTAAGGGGTGGCAAGAGACCCAGTACTTC.

This chain links TRBV7-3 with TRBJ2-5; D uncertain. The CDR3 totals 14 residues. Germline lookup yields CDR1 SGHTA and CDR2 FQGTGA. The V end was cut by 3 bases, the J end by 5 bases, with 13 bases between. The DNA for the CDR3 is TGTGCCAGCAGCTTCCCGGGCCAGGACGAGACCCAGTACTTC. Translating gives CASSFPGQDETQYF.

J is TRBJ1-5 and V is TRBV28; D unresolved. Germline loops: CDR1 MDHEN, CDR2 SYDVKM. CDR3 length equals 12 residues. Trimming took 6 bases from V and 1 from J, leaving 4 bases between them. The CDR3 DNA reads as TGTGCCAGCAGCCAAAGCAATCAGCCCCAGCATTTT. It translates to CASSQSNQPQHF.

The V gene is TRBV28, the J gene TRBJ1-4; a weak D match, TRBD1 (5 bases). Trimming cost V 6 bases and J 8 bases, with 22 bases left between them. This CDR3 has 16 amino acids. Germline V gene data show CDR1 as MDHEN and CDR2 as SYDVKM. CDR3 nucleotide sequence: TGTGCCAGCAGCACCGAAGGGGCCTCATCCCGGGAAAAACTGTTTTTT. This encodes CASSTEGASSREKLFF.

Remarks on this clone: Relative to the germline gene, one junction end is altered; a read error may explain this. The chain has TRBV5-1 and TRBJ2-7; D is unresolved. Germline loops: CDR1 SGHRS, CDR2 YFSETQ. The CDR3 spans 13 residues. CDR3 coding DNA: TGCGTCAGCAGCTTTGCCATCTCCTACGAGCAGTACTTC. Its translation is CVSSFAISYEQYF. The complete variable domain, with remaining parts taken from reference TRBV5-1 and TRBJ2-7, reads KAGVTQTPRYLIKTRGQQVTLSCSPISGHRSVSWYQQTPGQGLQFLFEYFSETQRNKGNFPGRFSGRQFSNSRSEMNVSTLELGDSALYLCVSSFAISYEQYFGPGTRLTVT.

This sequence joins TRBV5-1 and TRBJ2-3, with no clear D. The ends were cut back, 4 bases at V and 4 bases at J, with 7 bases in the middle. CDR1 and CDR2 (germline): SGHRS, YFSETQ. This CDR3 comprises 12 residues. For the CDR3, the DNA is TGCGCCAGCAGCCCTAGATCAGATACGCAGTATTTT. It encodes CASSPRSDTQYF.

The chain recombines TRBV12-3 or TRBV12-4 with TRBJ2-7, with D possibly TRBD2 on 5 matching bases. CDR3 length: 13 residues. The V gene lost 6 bases and the J gene lost 1 base, with 10 bases spanning the gap. CDR3 sequence reads: CASSFRGSYEQYF. The DNA for the CDR3 is TGTGCCAGCAGCTTCCGGGGATCCTACGAGCAGTACTTC.

The chain employs TRBV9 and TRBJ1-1; D is unclear. This CDR3 is 14 amino acids long. Germline lookup yields CDR1 SGDLS and CDR2 YYNGEE. Trimming took 0 bases from V and 0 from J, leaving 6 bases between them. The CDR3 DNA reads TGTGCCAGCAGCGTAGGGCTGGTGAACACTGAAGCTTTCTTT. Its protein product is CASSVGLVNTEAFF. Together with reference TRBV9 and TRBJ1-1, the CDR3 gives the full variable domain: DSGVTQTPKHLITATGQRVTLRCSPRSGDLSVYWYQQSLDQGLQFLIQYYNGEERAKGNILERFSAQQFPDLHSELNLSSLELGDSALYFCASSVGLVNTEAFFGQGTRLTVV.

This clone was observed once. This rearrangement joins TRBV7-2 to TRBJ1-6; possibly TRBD1 for D (5 bases). The V and J ends lost 4 bases and 1 base respectively, with 11 bases between them. Germline CDR1 SGHTA, CDR2 FQGNSA. The CDR3 has 16 amino acids. CDR3: CASSYRGFSYNSPLHF. CDR3 sequence (DNA): TGTGCCAGCAGCTATAGGGGTTTTTCCTATAATTCACCCCTCCACTTT.

The chain couples TRBV3-1 (or the pseudogene TRBV3-2) to TRBJ1-1, with D perhaps matching TRBD1 (5 bases). Germline CDR1 is LGHDT and CDR2 is YNNKEL (reference sequence). V was shortened by 4 bases and J by 5 bases, with 11 bases between the two germline ends. The CDR3 consists of 13 residues. CDR3 protein: CASSPGVGTEAFF. The CDR3 bases are TGTGCCAGCAGCCCGGGGGTGGGGACTGAAGCTTTCTTT.